This T cell receptor beta chain was sequenced for a study of radiotherapy plus CTLA-4 blockade in lung cancer. Trimming cost V 0 bases and J 3 bases, with 10 bases left between them. The CDR3 runs 14 residues. Looked up from germline, CDR1 is SGHRS and CDR2 is YFSETQ. General study points: Interferon-beta and early blood T cell clone dynamics reportedly predicted response best.

Profiling relied on immunoSEQ multiplex PCR, and the TCRdb table lists in-frame clones only, not all of them. The sample includes approximately 40,000 clones, 80% to 90% of them seen just once. A single count supports this clone. The antigen is not known. The TCR comes from a human donor with non-small cell lung cancer whose response to radiotherapy plus ipilimumab could not be evaluated. The sample was peripheral blood, taken from a patient treated with radiotherapy plus ipilimumab. The chain has TRBV5-1 and TRBJ2-7; D gene ambiguous. Here the CDR3 reads CASSLGPRGYEQYF. The CDR3 DNA sequence: TGCGCCAGCAGCTTGGGACCGAGAGGCTACGAGCAGTACTTC.